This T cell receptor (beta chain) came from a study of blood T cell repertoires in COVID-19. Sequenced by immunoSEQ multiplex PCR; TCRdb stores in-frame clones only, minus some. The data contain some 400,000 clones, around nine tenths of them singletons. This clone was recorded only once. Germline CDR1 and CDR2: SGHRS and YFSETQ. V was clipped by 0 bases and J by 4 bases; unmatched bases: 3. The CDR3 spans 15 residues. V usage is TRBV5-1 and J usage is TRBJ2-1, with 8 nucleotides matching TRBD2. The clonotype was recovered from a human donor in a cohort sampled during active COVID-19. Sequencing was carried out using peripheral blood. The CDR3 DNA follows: TGCGCCAGCAGCTTGGATAGCGGGATTTACAATGAGCAGTTCTTC. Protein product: CASSLDSGIYNEQFF.